These 4 T cell receptor beta chains were sequenced from one sample in a study of blood T cell repertoires in COVID-19. Repertoires were generated with immunoSEQ multiplex PCR, while TCRdb's copy carries only in-frame clones and drops some. The table lists 45,000 to 65,000 clones, 85% to 90% of them singletons, with around a quarter in the top ten. Sequencing was done on a sample of peripheral blood. These receptors were collected from a human donor in a cohort sampled during active COVID-19.

The V gene is TRBV2, the J gene TRBJ2-5, with 9 bases fitting TRBD1. With V trimmed by 6 bases and J by 5 bases, 10 bases remained unmatched. This CDR3 is built from 15 residues. CDR1 SNHLY and CDR2 FYNNEI come from the germline V gene. Here the CDR3 DNA reads TGTGCCAGCAGGGGGGTACAGGGGGCCCGGGAGACCCAGTACTTC. Amino acid sequence: CASRGVQGARETQYF.

The V gene is TRBV18, the J gene TRBJ1-2, with 8 nucleotides matching TRBD1. J gave up 3 bases and V 2 bases, and 2 bases lay outside the gene matches. The CDR3 has 14 residues. Germline lookup yields CDR1 KGHSH and CDR2 LQKENI. As DNA, the CDR3 is TGTGCCAGCTCACCAGTACAGGGGGACTATGGCTACACCTTC. Protein sequence: CASSPVQGDYGYTF.

The J gene is TRBJ1-5, the V gene TRBV4-2; D is unclear. Per the germline V gene, CDR1 is LGHNA and CDR2 is YNFKEQ. Trimming removed 2 bases from V and 7 bases from J, with 9 bases in between. This CDR3 comprises 13 residues. CDR3 bases: TGTGCCAGCAGCCAAAATTTGAGGCAGCCCCAGCATTTT. Translating it yields CASSQNLRQPQHF.

The chain employs TRBV2 and TRBJ2-1; 9 bases are shared with TRBD2. This CDR3 has 14 amino acids. CDR1 is SNHLY, CDR2 FYNNEI, per germline. Unmatched junction bases numbered 4, after V lost 4 bases and J lost 6 bases. DNA of the CDR3: TGTGCCAGCAGTGGGCGGGGGGGCCTCAATGAGCAGTTCTTC. This encodes CASSGRGGLNEQFF.